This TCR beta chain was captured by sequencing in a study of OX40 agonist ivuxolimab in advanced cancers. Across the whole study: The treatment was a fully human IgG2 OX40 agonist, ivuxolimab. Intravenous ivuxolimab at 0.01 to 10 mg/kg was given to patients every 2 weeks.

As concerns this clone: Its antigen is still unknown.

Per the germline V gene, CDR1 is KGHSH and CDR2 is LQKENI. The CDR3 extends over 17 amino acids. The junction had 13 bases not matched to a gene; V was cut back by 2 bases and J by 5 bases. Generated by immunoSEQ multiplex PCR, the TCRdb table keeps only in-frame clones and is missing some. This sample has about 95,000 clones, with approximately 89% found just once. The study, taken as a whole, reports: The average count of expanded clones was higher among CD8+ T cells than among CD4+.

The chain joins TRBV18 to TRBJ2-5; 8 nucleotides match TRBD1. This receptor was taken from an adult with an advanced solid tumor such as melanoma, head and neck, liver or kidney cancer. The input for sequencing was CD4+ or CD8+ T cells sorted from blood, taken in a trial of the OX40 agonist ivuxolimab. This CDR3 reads CASSPIWDRWTKETQYF. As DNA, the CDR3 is TGTGCCAGCTCACCAATCTGGGACAGGTGGACCAAGGAGACCCAGTACTTC.